This T cell receptor (beta chain) was sequenced during a study of CD8 T cells in ankylosing spondylitis. Making use of molecular barcodes, quantitative 5'-RACE generated TCR beta libraries. Via MiXCR, TCRdb re-called the 5' RACE reads, giving one row per CDR3 protein. The table includes fewer than 400,000 distinct CDR3 sequences, less than 10% detected once. Points from the study as a whole: A TCR beta motif of 8 or 9 highly homologous variants appeared characteristic of ankylosing spondylitis blood. Some motif variants were previously reported in reactive arthritis synovial fluid and blood.

Details on this clonotype: What it recognizes is unknown.

V was shortened by 2 bases and J by 3 bases, with 13 bases between the two germline ends. The length of the CDR3 is 16 residues. The V gene's germline CDR1 is MNHEY and CDR2 SMNVEV (reference sequence). The clonotype comes from a male donor with ankylosing spondylitis. This chain links TRBV27 with TRBJ2-2, with D maybe TRBD2 (6 bases). Sequenced input: blood, either unsorted or a sorted T cell fraction (not recorded which). DNA of the CDR3: TGTGCCAGCAGTTTACCGAGCGGGTGGCACACCGGGGAGCTGTTTTTT. Protein sequence: CASSLPSGWHTGELFF.